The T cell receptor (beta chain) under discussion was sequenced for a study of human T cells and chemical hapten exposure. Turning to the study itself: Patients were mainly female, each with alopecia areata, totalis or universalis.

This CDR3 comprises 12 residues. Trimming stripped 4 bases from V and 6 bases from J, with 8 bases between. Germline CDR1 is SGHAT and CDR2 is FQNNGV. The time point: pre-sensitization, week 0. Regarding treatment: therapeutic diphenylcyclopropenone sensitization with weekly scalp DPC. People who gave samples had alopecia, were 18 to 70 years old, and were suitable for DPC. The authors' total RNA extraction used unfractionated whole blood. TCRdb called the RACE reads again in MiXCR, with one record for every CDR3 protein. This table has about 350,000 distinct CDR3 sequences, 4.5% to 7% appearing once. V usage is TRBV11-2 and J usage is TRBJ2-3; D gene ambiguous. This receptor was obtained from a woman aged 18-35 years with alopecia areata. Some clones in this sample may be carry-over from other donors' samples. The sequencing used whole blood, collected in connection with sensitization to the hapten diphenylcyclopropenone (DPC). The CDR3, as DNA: TGTGCCAGCAGCTGGTCTCGGGATACGCAGTATTTT. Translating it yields CASSWSRDTQYF. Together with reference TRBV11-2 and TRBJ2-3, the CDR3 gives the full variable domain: EAGVAQSPRYKIIEKRQSVAFWCNPISGHATLYWYQQILGQGPKLLIQFQNNGVVDDSQLPKDRFSAERLKGVDSTLKIQPAKLEDSAVYLCASSWSRDTQYFGPGTRLTVL.